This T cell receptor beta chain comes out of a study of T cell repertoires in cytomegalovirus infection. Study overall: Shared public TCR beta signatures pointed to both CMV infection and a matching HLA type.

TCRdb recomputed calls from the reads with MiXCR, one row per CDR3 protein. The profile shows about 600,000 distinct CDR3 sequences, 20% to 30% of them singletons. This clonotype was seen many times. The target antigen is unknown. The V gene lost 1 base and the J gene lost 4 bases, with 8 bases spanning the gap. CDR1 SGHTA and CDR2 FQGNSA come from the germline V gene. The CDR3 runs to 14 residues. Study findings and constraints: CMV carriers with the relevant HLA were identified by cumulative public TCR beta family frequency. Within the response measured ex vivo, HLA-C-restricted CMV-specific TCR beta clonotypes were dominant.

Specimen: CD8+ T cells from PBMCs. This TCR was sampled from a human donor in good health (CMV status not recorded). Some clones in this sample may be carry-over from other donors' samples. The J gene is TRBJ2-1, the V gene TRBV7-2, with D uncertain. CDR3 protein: CASSLEPTYNEQFF. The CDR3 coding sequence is TGTGCCAGCAGCTTAGAACCCACGTACAATGAGCAGTTCTTC. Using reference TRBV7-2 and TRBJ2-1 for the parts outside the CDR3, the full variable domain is GAGVSQSPSNKVTEKGKDVELRCDPISGHTALYWYRQSLGQGLEFLIYFQGNSAPDKSGLPSDRFSAERTGGSVSTLTIQRTQQEDSAVYLCASSLEPTYNEQFFGPGTRLTVL.